Described below is a single TCR beta chain sequence and its context. Its specificity is not known. The sample comes from a study of cytomegalovirus exposure and HLA in healthy donors. Primers: 60 Vbeta forward and 13 Jbeta reverse. Clones were read by immunoSEQ multiplex PCR, and TCRdb kept only the in-frame ones, dropping some. Found here are over 130,000 clones, around 78% of them singletons; the top ten hold 5% to 7.5%. Though nominally healthy at sampling, donors likely had unrecorded immune exposures. The study, taken as a whole, reports: Reportedly, HLA-A and HLA-B alleles of most subjects were accurately predicted from TCR beta. When the data were analyzed later, several of the most significant clusters appeared to be linked to common viral pathogens. Over 150 TCR beta chains were listed as cytomegalovirus-associated.

The receptor comes from a woman aged 40 to 49 in good health and CMV-seropositive. Sample: PBMCs.

The CDR3 nucleotides are TGTGCCAGCAGTGGGGTCGGAGGCGGGGAGCTGTTTTTT. Translating gives CASSGVGGGELFF. This sequence joins TRBV6-4 and TRBJ2-2; TRBD2 is a possible D gene (5 bases). The length of the CDR3 is 13 residues. Trimming stripped 4 bases from V and 7 bases from J, with 10 bases between. CDR1 is MRHNA, CDR2 SNTAGT, per germline.